This T cell receptor beta chain was identified during a study of graft-versus-host responses after intestinal transplantation. This CDR3 is built from 14 residues. The ends were cut back, 0 bases at V and 7 bases at J, with 13 bases in the middle. CDR1 is SGHDN and CDR2 is FVKESK in the germline V gene. Profiling relied on immunoSEQ multiplex PCR, and the TCRdb table lists in-frame clones only, not all of them. Here the sample spans about 120,000 clones, about 93% being singletons. Of note for this clone: Its target is not known.

This TCR came from a human donor who received an intestinal transplant. The chain links TRBV14 to TRBJ2-7; the D is unclear. Sequencing was performed on unstimulated CD4+ T cells sorted from spleen or lymph node cells, taken before intestinal transplant. The CDR3 DNA sequence: TGTGCCAGCAGCCAAGATGAGGTTAGGAGAGAGCAGTACTTC. Translation: CASSQDEVRREQYF.